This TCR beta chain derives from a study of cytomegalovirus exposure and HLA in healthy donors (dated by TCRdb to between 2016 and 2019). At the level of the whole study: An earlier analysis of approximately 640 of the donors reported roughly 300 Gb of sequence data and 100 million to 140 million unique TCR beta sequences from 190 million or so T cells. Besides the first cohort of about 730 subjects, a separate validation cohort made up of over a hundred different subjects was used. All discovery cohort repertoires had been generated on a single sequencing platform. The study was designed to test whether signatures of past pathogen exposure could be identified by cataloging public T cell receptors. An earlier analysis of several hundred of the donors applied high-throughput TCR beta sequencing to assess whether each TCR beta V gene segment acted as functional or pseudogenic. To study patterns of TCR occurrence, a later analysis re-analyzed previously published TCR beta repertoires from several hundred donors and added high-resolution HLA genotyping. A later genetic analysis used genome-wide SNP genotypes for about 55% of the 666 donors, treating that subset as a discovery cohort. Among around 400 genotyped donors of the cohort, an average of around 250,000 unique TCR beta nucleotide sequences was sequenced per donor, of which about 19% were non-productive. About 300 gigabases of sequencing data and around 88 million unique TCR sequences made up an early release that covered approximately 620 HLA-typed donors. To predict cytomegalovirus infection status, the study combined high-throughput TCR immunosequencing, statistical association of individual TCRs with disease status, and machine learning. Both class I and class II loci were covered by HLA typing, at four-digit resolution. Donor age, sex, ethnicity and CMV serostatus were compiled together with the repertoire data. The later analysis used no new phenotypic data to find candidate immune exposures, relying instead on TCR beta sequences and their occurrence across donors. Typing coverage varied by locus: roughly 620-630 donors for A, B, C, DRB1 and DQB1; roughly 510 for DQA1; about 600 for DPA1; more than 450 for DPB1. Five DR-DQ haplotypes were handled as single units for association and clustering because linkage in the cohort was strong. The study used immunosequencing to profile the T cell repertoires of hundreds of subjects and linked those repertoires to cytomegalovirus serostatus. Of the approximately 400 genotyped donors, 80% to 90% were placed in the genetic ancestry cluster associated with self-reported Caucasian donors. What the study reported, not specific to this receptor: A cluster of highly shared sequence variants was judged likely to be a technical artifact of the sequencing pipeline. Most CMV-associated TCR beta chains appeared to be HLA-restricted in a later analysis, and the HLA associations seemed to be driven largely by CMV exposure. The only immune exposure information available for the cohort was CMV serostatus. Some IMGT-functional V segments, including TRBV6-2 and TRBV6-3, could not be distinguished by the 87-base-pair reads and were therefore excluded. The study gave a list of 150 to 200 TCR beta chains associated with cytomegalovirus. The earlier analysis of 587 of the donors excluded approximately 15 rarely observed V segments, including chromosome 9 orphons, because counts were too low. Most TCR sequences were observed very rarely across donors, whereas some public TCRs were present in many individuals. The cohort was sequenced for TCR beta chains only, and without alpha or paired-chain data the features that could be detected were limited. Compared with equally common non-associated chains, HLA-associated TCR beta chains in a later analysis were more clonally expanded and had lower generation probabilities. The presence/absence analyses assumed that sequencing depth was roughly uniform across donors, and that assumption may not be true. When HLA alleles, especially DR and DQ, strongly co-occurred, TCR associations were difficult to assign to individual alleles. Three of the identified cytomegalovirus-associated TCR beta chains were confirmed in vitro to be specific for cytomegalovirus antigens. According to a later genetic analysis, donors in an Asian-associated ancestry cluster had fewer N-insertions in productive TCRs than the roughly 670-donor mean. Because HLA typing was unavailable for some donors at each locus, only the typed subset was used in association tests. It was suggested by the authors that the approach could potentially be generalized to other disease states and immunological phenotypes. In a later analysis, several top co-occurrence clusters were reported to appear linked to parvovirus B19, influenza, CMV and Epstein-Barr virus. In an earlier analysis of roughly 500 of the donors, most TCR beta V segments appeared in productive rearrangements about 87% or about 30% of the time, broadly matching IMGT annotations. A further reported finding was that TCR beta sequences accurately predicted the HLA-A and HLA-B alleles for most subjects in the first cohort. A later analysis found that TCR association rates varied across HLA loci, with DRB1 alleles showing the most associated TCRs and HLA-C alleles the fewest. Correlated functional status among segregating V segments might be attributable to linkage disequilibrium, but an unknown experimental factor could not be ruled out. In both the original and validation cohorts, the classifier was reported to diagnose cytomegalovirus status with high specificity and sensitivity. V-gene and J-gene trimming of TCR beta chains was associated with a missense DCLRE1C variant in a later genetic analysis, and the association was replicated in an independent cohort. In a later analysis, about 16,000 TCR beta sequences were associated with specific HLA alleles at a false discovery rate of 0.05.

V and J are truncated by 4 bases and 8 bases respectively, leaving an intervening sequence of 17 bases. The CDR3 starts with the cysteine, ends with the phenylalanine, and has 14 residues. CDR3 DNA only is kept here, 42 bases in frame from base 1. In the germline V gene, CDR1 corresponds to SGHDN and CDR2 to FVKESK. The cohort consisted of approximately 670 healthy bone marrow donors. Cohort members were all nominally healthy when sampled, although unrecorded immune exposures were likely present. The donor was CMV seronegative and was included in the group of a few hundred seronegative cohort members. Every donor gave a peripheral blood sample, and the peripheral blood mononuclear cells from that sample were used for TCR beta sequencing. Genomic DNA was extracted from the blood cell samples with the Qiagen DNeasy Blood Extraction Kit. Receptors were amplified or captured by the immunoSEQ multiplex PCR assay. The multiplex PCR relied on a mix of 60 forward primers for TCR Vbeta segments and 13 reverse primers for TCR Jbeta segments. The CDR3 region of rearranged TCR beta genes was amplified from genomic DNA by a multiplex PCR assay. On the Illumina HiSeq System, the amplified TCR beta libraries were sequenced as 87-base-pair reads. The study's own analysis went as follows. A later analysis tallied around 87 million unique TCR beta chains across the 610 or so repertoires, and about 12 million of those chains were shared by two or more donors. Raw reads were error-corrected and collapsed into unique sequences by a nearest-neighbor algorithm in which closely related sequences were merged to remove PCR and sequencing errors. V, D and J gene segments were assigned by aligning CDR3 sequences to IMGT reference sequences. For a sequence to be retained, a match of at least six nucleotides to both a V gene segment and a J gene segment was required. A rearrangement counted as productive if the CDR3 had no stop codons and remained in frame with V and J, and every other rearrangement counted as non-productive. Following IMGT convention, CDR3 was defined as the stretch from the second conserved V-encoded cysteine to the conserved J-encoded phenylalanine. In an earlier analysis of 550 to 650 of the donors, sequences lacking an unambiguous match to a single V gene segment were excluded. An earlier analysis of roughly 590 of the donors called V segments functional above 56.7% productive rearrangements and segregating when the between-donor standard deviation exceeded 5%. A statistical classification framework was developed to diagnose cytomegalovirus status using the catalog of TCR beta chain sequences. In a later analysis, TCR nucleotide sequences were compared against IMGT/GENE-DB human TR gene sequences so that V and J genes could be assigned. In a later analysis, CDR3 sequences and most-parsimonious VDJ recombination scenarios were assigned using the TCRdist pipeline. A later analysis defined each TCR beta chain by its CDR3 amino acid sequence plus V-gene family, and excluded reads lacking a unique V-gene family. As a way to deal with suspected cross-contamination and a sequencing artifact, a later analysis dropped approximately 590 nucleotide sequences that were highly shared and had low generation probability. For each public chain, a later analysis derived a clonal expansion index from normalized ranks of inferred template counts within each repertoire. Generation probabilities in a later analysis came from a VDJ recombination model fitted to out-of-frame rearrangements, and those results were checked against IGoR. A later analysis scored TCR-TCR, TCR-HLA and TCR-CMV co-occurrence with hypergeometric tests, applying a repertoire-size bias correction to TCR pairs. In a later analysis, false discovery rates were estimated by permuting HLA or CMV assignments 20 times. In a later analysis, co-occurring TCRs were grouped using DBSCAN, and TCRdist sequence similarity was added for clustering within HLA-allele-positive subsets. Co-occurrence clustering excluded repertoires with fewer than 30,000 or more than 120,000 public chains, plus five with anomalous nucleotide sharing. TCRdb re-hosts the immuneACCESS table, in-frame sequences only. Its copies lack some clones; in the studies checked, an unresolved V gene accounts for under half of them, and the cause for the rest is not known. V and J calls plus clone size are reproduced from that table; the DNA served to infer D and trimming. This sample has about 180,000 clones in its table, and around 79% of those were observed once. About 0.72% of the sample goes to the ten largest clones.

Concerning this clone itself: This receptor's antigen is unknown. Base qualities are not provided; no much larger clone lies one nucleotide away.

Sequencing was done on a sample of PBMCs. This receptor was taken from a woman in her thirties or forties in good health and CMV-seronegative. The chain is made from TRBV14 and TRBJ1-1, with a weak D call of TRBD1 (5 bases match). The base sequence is TGTGCCAGCAGCCCCCTCTTGGCAGGGCGCGAAGCTTTCTTT. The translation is CASSPLLAGREAFF.